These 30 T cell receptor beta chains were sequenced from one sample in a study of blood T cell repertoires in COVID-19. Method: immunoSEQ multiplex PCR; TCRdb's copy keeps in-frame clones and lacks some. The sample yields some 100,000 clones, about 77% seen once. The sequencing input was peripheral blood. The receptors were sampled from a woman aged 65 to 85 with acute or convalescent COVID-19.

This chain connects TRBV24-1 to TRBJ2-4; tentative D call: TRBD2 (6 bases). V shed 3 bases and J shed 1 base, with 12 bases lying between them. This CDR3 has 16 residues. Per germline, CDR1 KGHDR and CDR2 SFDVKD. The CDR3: CATSDDWGDAKNIQYF. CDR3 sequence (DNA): TGTGCCACCAGTGATGATTGGGGGGACGCCAAAAACATTCAGTACTTC.

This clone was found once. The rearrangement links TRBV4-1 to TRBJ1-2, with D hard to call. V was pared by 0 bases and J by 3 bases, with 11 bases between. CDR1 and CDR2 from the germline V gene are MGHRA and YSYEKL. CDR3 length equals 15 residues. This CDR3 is CASSQEAGRYYGYTF. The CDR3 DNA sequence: TGCGCCAGCAGCCAAGAGGCAGGCCGATACTATGGCTACACCTTC.

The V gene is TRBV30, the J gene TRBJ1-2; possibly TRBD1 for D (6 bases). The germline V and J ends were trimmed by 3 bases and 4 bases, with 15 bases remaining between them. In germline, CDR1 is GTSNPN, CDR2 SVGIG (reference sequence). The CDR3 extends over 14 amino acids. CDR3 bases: TGTGCCTGGAGCGGACGGACAGACCTCTATGGCTACACCTTC. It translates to CAWSGRTDLYGYTF.

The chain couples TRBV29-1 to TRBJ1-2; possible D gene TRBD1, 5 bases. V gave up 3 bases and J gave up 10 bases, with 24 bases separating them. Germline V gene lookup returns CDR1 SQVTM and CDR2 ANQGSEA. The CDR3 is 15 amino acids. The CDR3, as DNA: TGCAGCGTTGAGGGAATGGGGCGTCAAGGGAATGACTACACCTTC. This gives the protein CSVEGMGRQGNDYTF.

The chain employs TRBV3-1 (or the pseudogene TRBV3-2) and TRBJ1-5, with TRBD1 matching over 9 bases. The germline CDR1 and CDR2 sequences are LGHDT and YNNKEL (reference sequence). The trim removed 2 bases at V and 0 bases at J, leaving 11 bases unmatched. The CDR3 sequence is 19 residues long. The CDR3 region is CASSQTRDRALYSNQPQHF. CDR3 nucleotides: TGTGCCAGCAGCCAAACTCGGGACAGGGCCCTCTATAGCAATCAGCCCCAGCATTTT.

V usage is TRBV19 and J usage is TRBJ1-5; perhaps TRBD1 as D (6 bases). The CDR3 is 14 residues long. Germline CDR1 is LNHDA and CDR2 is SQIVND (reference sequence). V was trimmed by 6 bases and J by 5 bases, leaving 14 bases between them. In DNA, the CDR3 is TGTGCCAGTAGCGGGGGGGCAGAATATCAGCCCCAGCATTTT. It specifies CASSGGAEYQPQHF.

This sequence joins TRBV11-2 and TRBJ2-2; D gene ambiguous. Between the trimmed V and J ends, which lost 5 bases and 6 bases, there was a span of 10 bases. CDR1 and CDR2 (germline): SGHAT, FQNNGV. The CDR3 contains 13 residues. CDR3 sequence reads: CASSPSRSGELFF. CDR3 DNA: TGTGCCAGCAGCCCTAGTAGGTCCGGGGAGCTGTTTTTT.

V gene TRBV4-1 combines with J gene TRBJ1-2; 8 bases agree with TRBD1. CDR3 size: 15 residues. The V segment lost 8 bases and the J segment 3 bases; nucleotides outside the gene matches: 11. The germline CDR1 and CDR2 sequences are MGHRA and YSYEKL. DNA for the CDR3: TGCGCCAGCGGGACCGAGGACAGGGCAGACTATGGCTACACCTTC. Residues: CASGTEDRADYGYTF.

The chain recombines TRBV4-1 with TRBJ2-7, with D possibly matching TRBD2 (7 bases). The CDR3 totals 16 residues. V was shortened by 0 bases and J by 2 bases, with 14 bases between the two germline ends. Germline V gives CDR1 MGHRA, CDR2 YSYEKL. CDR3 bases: TGCGCCAGCAGCCAAGATGTGGCGGGGGCTACCTACGAGCAGTACTTC. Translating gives CASSQDVAGATYEQYF.

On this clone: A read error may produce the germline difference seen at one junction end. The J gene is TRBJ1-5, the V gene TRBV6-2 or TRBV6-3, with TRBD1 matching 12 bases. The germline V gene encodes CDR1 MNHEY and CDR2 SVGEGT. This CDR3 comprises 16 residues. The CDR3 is CASSYSGTGGNQPQHF. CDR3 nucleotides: TGTGCCAGCAGTTACTCCGGGACAGGGGGCAACCAGCCCCAGCATTTT.

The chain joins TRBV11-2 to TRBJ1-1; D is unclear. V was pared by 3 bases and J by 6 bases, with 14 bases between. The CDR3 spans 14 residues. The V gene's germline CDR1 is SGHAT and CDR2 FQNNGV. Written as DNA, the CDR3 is TGTGCCAGCAGCTTGGAGGCCCGAGTGGCTGAAGCTTTCTTT. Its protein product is CASSLEARVAEAFF. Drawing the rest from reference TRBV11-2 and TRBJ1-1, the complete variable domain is EAGVAQSPRYKIIEKRQSVAFWCNPISGHATLYWYQQILGQGPKLLIQFQNNGVVDDSQLPKDRFSAERLKGVDSTLKIQPAKLEDSAVYLCASSLEARVAEAFFGQGTRLTVV.

In DNA form, the CDR3 reads TGTGCCAGCAGCTTGGTGACACCATCACAAGAGACCCAGTACTTC. Translated, it gives CASSLVTPSQETQYF. V and J are TRBV5-6 and TRBJ2-5; D is undetermined. The germline V and J ends were trimmed by 0 bases and 2 bases, with 11 bases remaining between them. This CDR3 region has 15 residues. Germline values: CDR1 SGHDT, CDR2 YYEEEE.

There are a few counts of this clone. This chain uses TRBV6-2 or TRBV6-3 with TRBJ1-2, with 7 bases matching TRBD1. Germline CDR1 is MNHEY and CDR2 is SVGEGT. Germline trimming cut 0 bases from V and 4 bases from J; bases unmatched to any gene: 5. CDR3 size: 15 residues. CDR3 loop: CASSYSSGGSYGYTF. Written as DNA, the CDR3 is TGTGCCAGCAGTTACTCGTCAGGGGGATCCTATGGCTACACCTTC.

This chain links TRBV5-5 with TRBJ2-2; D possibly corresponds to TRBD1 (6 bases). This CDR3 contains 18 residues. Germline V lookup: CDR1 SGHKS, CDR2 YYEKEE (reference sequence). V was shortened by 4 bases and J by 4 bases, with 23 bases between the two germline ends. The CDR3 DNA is TGTGCCAGCAGCCCACCCGCCCTACGCACAGGGCCCACCGGGGAGCTGTTTTTT. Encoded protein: CASSPPALRTGPTGELFF. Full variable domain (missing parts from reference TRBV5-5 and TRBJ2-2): DAGVTQSPTHLIKTRGQQVTLRCSPISGHKSVSWYQQVLGQGPQFIFQYYEKEERGRGNFPDRFSARQFPNYSSELNVNALLLGDSALYLCASSPPALRTGPTGELFFGEGSRLTVL.

For the CDR3, the DNA is TGTGCCAGCAGACCCCAGGGGCATGAAAAACTGTTTTTT. Amino acid sequence: CASRPQGHEKLFF. This chain joins TRBV27 and TRBJ1-4; perhaps TRBD1 as D (6 bases). Germline V gene data show CDR1 as MNHEY and CDR2 as SMNVEV (reference sequence). V lost 6 bases and J 6 bases, leaving 11 bases between the germline ends. This CDR3 region has 13 residues.

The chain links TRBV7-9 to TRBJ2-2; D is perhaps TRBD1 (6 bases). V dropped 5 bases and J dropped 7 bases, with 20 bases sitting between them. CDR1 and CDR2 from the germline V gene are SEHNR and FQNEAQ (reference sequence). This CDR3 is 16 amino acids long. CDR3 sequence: CASSPDKGTWGGELFF. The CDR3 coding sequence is TGTGCCAGCAGCCCTGACAAGGGGACATGGGGCGGGGAGCTGTTTTTT.

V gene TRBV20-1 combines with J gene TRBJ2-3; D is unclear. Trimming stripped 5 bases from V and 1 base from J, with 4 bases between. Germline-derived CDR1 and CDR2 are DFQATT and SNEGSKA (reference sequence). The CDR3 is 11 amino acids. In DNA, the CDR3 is TGCAGTGCTCGCGGCACAGATACGCAGTATTTT. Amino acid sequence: CSARGTDTQYF.

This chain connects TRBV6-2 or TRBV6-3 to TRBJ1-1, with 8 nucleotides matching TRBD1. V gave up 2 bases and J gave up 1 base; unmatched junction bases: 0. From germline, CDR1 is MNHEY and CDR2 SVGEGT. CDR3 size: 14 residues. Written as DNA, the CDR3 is TGTGCCAGCAGTTACGGGACAGGGAACACTGAAGCTTTCTTT. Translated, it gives CASSYGTGNTEAFF.

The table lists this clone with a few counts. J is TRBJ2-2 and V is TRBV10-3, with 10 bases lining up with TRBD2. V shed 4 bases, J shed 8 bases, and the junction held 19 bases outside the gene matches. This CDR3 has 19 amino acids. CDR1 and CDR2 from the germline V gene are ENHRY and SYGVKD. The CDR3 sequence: CAISAGIPPLSGGSGELFF. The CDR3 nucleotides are TGTGCCATCAGTGCGGGGATTCCACCGCTTAGCGGGGGGTCTGGGGAGCTGTTTTTT.

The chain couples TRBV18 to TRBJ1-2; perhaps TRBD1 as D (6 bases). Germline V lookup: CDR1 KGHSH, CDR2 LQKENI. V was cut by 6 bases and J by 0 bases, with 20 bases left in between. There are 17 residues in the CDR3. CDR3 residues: CASSPRQDPLSNYGYTF. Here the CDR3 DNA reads TGTGCCAGCTCGCCTAGACAGGACCCGCTATCTAACTATGGCTACACCTTC.

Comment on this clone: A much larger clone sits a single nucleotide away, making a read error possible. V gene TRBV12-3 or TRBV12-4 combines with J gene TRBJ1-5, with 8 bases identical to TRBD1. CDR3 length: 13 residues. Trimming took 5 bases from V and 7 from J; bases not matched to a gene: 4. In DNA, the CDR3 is TGTGCCAGCAGTCGACAGGGGAACCAGCCCCAGCATTTT. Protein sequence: CASSRQGNQPQHF.

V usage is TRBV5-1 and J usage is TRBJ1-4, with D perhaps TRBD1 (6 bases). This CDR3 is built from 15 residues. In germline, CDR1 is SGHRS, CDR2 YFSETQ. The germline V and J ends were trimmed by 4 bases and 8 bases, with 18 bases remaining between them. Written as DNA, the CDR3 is TGCGCCAGCAGCCCGACTCCAGGGGATTTGGAAAAACTGTTTTTT. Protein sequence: CASSPTPGDLEKLFF.

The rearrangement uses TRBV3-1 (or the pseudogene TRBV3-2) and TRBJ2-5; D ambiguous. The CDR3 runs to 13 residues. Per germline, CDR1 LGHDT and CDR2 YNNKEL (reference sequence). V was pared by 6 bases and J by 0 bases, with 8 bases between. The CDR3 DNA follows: TGTGCCAGCAGAGTACAGTACCAAGAGACCCAGTACTTC. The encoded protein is CASRVQYQETQYF.

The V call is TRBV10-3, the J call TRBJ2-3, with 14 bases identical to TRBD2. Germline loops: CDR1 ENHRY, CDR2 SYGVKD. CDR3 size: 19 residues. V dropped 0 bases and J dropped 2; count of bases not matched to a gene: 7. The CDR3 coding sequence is TGTGCCATCAGTGAGTCGAGGGGGACTAGCGGGGGCCCCACAGATACGCAGTATTTT. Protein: CAISESRGTSGGPTDTQYF.

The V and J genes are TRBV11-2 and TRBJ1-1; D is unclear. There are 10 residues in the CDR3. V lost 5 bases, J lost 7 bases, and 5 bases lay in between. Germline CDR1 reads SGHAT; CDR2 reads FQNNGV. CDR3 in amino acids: CASSLFEAFF. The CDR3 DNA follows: TGTGCCAGCAGCCTCTTTGAAGCTTTCTTT.

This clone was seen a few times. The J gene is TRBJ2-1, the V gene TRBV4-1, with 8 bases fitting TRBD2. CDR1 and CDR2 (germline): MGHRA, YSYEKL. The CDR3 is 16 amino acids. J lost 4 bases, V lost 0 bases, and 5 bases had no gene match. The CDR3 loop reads CASSQDGTSGYNEQFF. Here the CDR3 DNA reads TGCGCCAGCAGCCAAGATGGAACTAGCGGTTACAATGAGCAGTTCTTC.

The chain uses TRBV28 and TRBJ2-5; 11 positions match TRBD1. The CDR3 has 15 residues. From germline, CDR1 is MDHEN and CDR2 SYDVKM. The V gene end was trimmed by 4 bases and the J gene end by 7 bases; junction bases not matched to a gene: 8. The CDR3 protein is CASSSWTGGDGTQYF. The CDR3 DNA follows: TGTGCCAGCAGTTCTTGGACAGGGGGCGATGGGACCCAGTACTTC.

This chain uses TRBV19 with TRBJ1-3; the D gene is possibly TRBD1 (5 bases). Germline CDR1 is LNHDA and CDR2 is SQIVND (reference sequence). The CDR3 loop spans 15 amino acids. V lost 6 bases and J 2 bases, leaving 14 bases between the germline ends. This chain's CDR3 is CASSTGRGTGNTIYF. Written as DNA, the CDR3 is TGTGCCAGTAGCACCGGGAGGGGAACTGGAAACACCATATATTTT.

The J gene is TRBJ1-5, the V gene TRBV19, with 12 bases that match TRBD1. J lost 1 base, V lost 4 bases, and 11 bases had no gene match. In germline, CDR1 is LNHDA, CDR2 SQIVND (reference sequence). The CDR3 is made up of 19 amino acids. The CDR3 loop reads CASSKPGQGAGESNQPQHF. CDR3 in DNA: TGTGCCAGTAGTAAGCCGGGACAGGGGGCCGGGGAAAGCAATCAGCCCCAGCATTTT.

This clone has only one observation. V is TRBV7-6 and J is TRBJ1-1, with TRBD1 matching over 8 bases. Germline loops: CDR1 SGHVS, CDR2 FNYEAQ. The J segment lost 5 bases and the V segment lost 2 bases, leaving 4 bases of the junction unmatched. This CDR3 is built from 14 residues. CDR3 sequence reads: CASSLQGARTEAFF. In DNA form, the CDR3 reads TGTGCCAGCAGCTTACAGGGGGCTAGGACTGAAGCTTTCTTT.